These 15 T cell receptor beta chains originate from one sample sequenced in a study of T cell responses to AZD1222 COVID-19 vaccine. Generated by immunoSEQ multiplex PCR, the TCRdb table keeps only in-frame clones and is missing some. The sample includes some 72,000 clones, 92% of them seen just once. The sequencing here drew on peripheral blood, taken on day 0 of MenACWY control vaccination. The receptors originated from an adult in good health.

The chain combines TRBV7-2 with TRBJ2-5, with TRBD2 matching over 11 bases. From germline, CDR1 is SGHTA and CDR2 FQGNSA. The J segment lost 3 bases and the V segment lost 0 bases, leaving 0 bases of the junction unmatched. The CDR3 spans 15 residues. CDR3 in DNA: TGTGCCAGCAGCTTAGCGGGACTAGCGGAAGAGACCCAGTACTTC. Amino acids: CASSLAGLAEETQYF. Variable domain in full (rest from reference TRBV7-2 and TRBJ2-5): GAGVSQSPSNKVTEKGKDVELRCDPISGHTALYWYRQSLGQGLEFLIYFQGNSAPDKSGLPSDRFSAERTGGSVSTLTIQRTQQEDSAVYLCASSLAGLAEETQYFGPGTRLLVL.

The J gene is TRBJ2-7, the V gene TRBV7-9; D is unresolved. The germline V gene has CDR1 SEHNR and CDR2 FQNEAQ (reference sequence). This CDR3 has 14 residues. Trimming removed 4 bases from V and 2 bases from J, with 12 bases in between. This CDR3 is CASSSPPHAYEQYF. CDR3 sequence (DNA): TGTGCCAGCAGCTCTCCTCCGCACGCCTACGAGCAGTACTTC.

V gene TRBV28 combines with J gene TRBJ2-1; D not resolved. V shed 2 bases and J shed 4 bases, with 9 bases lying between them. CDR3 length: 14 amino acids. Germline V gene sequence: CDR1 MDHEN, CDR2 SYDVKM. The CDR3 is CASSLRANYNEQFF. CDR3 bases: TGTGCCAGCAGTTTACGGGCCAATTACAATGAGCAGTTCTTC. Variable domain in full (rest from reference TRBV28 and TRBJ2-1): DVKVTQSSRYLVKRTGEKVFLECVQDMDHENMFWYRQDPGLGLRLIYFSYDVKMKEKGDIPEGYSVSREKKERFSLILESASTNQTSMYLCASSLRANYNEQFFGPGTRLTVL.

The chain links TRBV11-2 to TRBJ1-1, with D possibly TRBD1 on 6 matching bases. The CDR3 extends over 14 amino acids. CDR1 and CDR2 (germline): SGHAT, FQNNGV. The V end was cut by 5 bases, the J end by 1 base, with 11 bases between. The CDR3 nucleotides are TGTGCCAGCAGCCGCGACAGGCCGAACACTGAAGCTTTCTTT. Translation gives CASSRDRPNTEAFF.

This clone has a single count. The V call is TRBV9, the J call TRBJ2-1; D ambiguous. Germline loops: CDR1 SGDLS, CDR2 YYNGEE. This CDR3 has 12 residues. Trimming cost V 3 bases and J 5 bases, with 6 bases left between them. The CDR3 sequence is CASSDPDNEQFF. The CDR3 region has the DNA TGTGCCAGCAGCGACCCAGACAATGAGCAGTTCTTC.

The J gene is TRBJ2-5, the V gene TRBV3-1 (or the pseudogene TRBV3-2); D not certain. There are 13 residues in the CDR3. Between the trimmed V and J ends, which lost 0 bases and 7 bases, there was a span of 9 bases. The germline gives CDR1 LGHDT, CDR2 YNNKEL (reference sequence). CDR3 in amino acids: CASSQEASGTQYF. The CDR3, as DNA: TGTGCCAGCAGCCAAGAGGCTTCCGGGACCCAGTACTTC.

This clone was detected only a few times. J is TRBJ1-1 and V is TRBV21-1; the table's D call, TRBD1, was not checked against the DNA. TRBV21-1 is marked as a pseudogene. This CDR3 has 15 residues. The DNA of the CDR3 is TGTGCCAGCAGCAAAGACACAGGAACGGACACTGAAGCTTTCTTT. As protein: CASSKDTGTDTEAFF.

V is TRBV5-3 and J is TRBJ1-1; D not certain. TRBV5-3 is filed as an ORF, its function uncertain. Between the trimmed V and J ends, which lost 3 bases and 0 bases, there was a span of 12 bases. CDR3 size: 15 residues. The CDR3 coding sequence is TGTGCCAGAAGCTCCATGCGGCGGATGAACACTGAAGCTTTCTTT. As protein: CARSSMRRMNTEAFF.

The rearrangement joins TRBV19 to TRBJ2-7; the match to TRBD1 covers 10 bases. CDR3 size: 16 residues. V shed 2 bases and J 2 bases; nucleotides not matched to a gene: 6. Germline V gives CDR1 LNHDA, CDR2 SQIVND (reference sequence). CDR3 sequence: CASSINLGTGAYEQYF. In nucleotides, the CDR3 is TGTGCCAGTAGTATAAATTTAGGGACAGGGGCCTACGAGCAGTACTTC. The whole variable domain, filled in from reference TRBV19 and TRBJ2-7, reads DGGITQSPKYLFRKEGQNVTLSCEQNLNHDAMYWYRQDPGQGLRLIYYSQIVNDFQKGDIAEGYSVSREKKESFPLTVTSAQKNPTAFYLCASSINLGTGAYEQYFGPGTRLTVT.

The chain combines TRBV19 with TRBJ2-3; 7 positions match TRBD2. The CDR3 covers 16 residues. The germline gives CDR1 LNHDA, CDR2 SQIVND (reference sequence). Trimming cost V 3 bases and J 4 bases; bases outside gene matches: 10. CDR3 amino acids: CASSIGGIRPADTQYF. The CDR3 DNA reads TGTGCCAGTAGTATCGGGGGGATCCGCCCCGCAGATACGCAGTATTTT.

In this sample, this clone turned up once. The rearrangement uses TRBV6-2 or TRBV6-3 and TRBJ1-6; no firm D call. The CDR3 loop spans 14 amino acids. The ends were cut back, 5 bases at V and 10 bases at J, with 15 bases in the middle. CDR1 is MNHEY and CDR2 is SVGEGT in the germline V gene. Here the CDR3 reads CASSGRGANSPLHF. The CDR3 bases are TGTGCCAGCAGTGGGCGGGGAGCGAACTCACCCCTCCACTTT.

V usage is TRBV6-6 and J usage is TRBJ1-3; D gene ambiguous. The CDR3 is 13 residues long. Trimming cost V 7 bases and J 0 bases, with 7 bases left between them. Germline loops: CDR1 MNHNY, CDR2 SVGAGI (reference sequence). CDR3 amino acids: CASTTSSGNTIYF. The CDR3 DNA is TGTGCCAGCACAACGAGCTCTGGAAACACCATATATTTT.

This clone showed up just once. In DNA, the CDR3 is TGTGCCAGCAGTTACGGCGACAGGGAGTACGAGCAGTACTTC. Protein sequence: CASSYGDREYEQYF. The chain combines TRBV6-5 with TRBJ2-7, with 7 nucleotides matching TRBD1. The CDR3 is 14 amino acids. Germline loops: CDR1 MNHEY, CDR2 SVGAGI. Unmatched junction bases numbered 5, after V lost 2 bases and J lost 4 bases.

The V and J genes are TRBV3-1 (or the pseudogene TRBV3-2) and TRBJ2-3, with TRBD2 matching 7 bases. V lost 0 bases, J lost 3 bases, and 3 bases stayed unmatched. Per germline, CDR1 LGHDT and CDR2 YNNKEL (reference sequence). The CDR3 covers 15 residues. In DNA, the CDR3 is TGTGCCAGCAGCCAAGAGGGAGGGGTGACAGATACGCAGTATTTT. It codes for CASSQEGGVTDTQYF.

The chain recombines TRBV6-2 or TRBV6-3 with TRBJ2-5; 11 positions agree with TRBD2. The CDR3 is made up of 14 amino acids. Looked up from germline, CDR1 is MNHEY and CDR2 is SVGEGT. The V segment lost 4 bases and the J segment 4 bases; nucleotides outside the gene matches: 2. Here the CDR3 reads CASSFSGRGETQYF. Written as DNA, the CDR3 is TGTGCCAGCAGTTTTAGCGGGAGGGGAGAGACCCAGTACTTC.